The rows below give T cell receptor beta chains drawn from one sample of a study of Tregs in tolerant kidney transplant recipients. The table came from immunoSEQ multiplex PCR; TCRdb's copy has only in-frame clones and leaves some out. The sample records 240,000 or so clones, 80% to 85% being singletons. Sequenced material: CD4+ T cells from blood. The receptors originated from a human donor in good health. CDR3s include the opening cysteine and the closing phenylalanine or tryptophan. Each record gives: V gene, J gene, D gene, clone size, CDR3 DNA, CDR3 protein. A D gene is named only where the DNA matches it firmly. Expanded clones get a size class; other rows say once, few or many, or leave the size out.

>TRBV6-5|TRBJ1-2|-|-
TGTGCCAGCAGTTACTCCTCCTCCTATGGCTACACCTTC
CASSYSSSYGYTF
>TRBV5-4|TRBJ2-1|-|once
TGTGCCAGCAGCCTCGCCAGTGGGGGTCTCTCCTACAATGAGCAGTTCTTC
CASSLASGGLSYNEQFF
>TRBV9|TRBJ1-3|-|-
TGTGCCAGCAGCCCGGGGTTGGGGCGCGGGTCTGGAAACACCATATATTTT
CASSPGLGRGSGNTIYF
>TRBV2|TRBJ2-2|-|-
TGTGCCAGCAGTGAGACAGGCTCTTACACCGGGGAGCTGTTTTTT
CASSETGSYTGELFF
>TRBV11-2|TRBJ2-1|TRBD2|-
TGTGCCAGCAGCTTAGAACTGAGAGGGAGGGCCAGTGAGCAGTTCTTC
CASSLELRGRASEQFF
>TRBV2|TRBJ1-1|TRBD1|-
TGTGCCAGCCCTGCGAAGGGGGCTAGGTTCATGAACACTGAAGCTTTCTTT
CASPAKGARFMNTEAFF
>TRBV5-1|TRBJ2-1|-|-
TGCGCCAGCAGCTCTCAAACGGGTCTTTACAATGAGCAGTTCTTC
CASSSQTGLYNEQFF
>TRBV11-2|TRBJ2-7|TRBD2|once
TGTGCCAGCAGCTTATCAACTAGCGGACCCTACGAGCAGTACTTC
CASSLSTSGPYEQYF
>TRBV7-9|TRBJ2-7|-|-
TGTGCCAGCAGCTACCGGGAGCTCGAGCAGTACTTC
CASSYRELEQYF
>TRBV18|TRBJ2-5|TRBD2|-
TGTGCCAGCTCACCAGGGACTAGCGGACAAGAGACCCAGTACTTC
CASSPGTSGQETQYF
>TRBV28|TRBJ2-4|-|-
TGTGCCAGCAGTCCCTTTCTCCGCGCCAAAAACATTCAGTACTTC
CASSPFLRAKNIQYF
>TRBV21-1|TRBJ2-4|-|-
TGTGCCAGCAGCAAGGCCCCAGGGCTAGCCAAAAACATTCAGTACTTC
CASSKAPGLAKNIQYF
>TRBV15|TRBJ2-1|-|once
TGTGCCACCAGCCCGGGGGTAGCGGCAACCTACAATGAGCAGTTCTTC
CATSPGVAATYNEQFF
>TRBV6-6|TRBJ2-2|TRBD1|-
TGTGCCAGCAGTCTTAAAGGGGGCTGGGAGCTGTTTTTT
CASSLKGGWELFF
>TRBV12-5|TRBJ2-3|-|-
TGTGCTAGTGGCCCGGGGACCCTTGGACCCACAGATACGCAGTATTTT
CASGPGTLGPTDTQYF
>TRBV5-1|TRBJ2-3|TRBD1|once
TGCGCCAGCAGCCCGGGTGAAGGGACAGGGGTTACAGATACGCAGTATTTT
CASSPGEGTGVTDTQYF
>TRBV15|TRBJ1-4|-|-
TGTGCCACCAGCAGAGGGGGGGCTGAAAAACTGTTTTTT
CATSRGGAEKLFF
>TRBV7-3|TRBJ2-5|-|-
TGTGCCAGCAGCTTGGGGGCCCAAGAGACCCAGTACTTC
CASSLGAQETQYF
>TRBV5-1|TRBJ1-2|-|-
TGCGCCAGCAGCCCGGACAGCACTAACTATGGCTACACCTTC
CASSPDSTNYGYTF
>TRBV6-4|TRBJ2-1|-|-
TGTGCCAGCAGTGATACCAGGCGAACCCCCTACAATGAGCAGTTCTTC
CASSDTRRTPYNEQFF
>TRBV4-1|TRBJ1-5|-|once
TGCGCCAGCAGCCCTTTACTCAGAGGGTGGGGCAATCAGCCCCAGCATTTT
CASSPLLRGWGNQPQHF
>TRBV7-7|TRBJ2-3|-|-
TGTGCCCTGTCGAGTCGAGGAGGAACCACAGATACGCAGTATTTT
CALSSRGGTTDTQYF
>TRBV18|TRBJ1-2|-|-
TGTGCCAGCTCACCACTCGGCGGCGGGGGAACCCCGCTTTATGGCTACACCTTC
CASSPLGGGGTPLYGYTF
>TRBV23-1|TRBJ2-7|TRBD1|-
TGCGCCAGCAGTCACTCGGGACAGGCGAGGTATCGGTCCTACGAGCAGTACTTC
CASSHSGQARYRSYEQYF
>TRBV5-1|TRBJ1-3|TRBD1|few
TGCGCCAGCAGCTCGGGACAGAACTCTGGAAACACCATATATTTT
CASSSGQNSGNTIYF
>TRBV5-1|TRBJ2-3|-|once
TGCGCCAGCCTAGGGTCAGATACGCAGTATTTT
CASLGSDTQYF
>TRBV29-1|TRBJ1-6|-|-
TGCAGCGTTGCTCTGGGGGCCCCTAATTCACCCCTCCACTTT
CSVALGAPNSPLHF
>TRBV6-1|TRBJ2-1|TRBD1|-
TGTGCCAGCATGCCGGACAGGGGGCGAAAAAATGAGCAGTTCTTC
CASMPDRGRKNEQFF
>TRBV13|TRBJ2-3|-|-
TGTGCCAGCAGTCCTTCTCCGCAAGGACATGAGGTAGATACGCAGTATTTT
CASSPSPQGHEVDTQYF
>TRBV19|TRBJ1-6|-|once
TGTGCCAGTAAACAGGAAAGGGATAATTCACCCCTCCACTTT
CASKQERDNSPLHF
>TRBV18|TRBJ1-5|TRBD1|-
TGTGCCAGCTCACTCACAGGGGTTTATCAGCCCCAGCATTTT
CASSLTGVYQPQHF
>TRBV5-1|TRBJ2-7|TRBD2|-
TGCGCCAGCAGCTTGTCGGCGGGAGTAGGGTACGAGCAGTGCTTC
CASSLSAGVGYEQCF
>TRBV5-4|TRBJ2-7|TRBD2|few
TGTGCCAGCAGCTTTGGCGGGGGGCAGCTCTCCTACGAGCAGTACTTC
CASSFGGGQLSYEQYF
>TRBV7-6|TRBJ2-7|TRBD2|-
TGTGCCAGCAGCTCTACTAGCGGGAGCCCCTACGAGCAGTACTTC
CASSSTSGSPYEQYF
>TRBV2|TRBJ2-1|-|-
TGTGCCAGCAGGTTGGGTTTCTACAATGAGCAGTTCTTC
CASRLGFYNEQFF
>TRBV4-1|TRBJ1-5|-|-
TGCGCCAGCAGCTCCCGGGACACCTATCAGCCCCAGCATTTT
CASSSRDTYQPQHF
>TRBV9|TRBJ2-7|TRBD1|once
TGTGCCAGCAGCGTAGAGCGGACAGGGCTGGGCGAGCAGTACTTC
CASSVERTGLGEQYF
>TRBV4-1|TRBJ2-5|TRBD2|-
TGCGCCAGCAGCCTCATTTGGGTTAGCGGGGGGAAAGAGACCCAGTACTTC
CASSLIWVSGGKETQYF
>TRBV10-3|TRBJ1-1|-|-
TGTGCCATCAGCTTTAGGGAGAATGAAGCTTTCTTT
CAISFRENEAFF
>TRBV9|TRBJ1-2|TRBD1|-
TGTGCCAGCAGCGTAAGGGCCGGACAGGCCTATGGCTACACCTTC
CASSVRAGQAYGYTF
>TRBV6-5|TRBJ2-5|TRBD1|-
TGTGCCAGCAGCCGAGCGGACAGGGGGCAAGAGACCCAGTACTTC
CASSRADRGQETQYF
>TRBV19|TRBJ2-7|-|-
TGTGCCAGTAGTTTGGACTTAAACTACGAGCAGTACTTC
CASSLDLNYEQYF
>TRBV10-2|TRBJ2-5|-|-
TGCGCCAGCATGGTGGGAGGTACCGAAGAGACCCAGTACTTC
CASMVGGTEETQYF
>TRBV7-2|TRBJ2-1|-|-
TGTGCCAGCAGCTTAGGGGGGCCGGGCTCCTACAATGAGCAGTTCTTC
CASSLGGPGSYNEQFF
>TRBV19|TRBJ1-4|-|-
TGTGCCAGTAGTTCTCTACAGACAGTTTATAATGAAAAACTGTTTTTT
CASSSLQTVYNEKLFF
>TRBV7-2|TRBJ2-5|TRBD1|-
TGTGCCAGCAGCACCCGGGGGACAGGGGGAGGTGAGACCCAGTACTTC
CASSTRGTGGGETQYF
>TRBV21-1|TRBJ1-2|-|-
TGTGCCAGTAGCAAAGCACAAGAACCCAGCCCATATGGCTACACCTTC
CASSKAQEPSPYGYTF
>TRBV5-1|TRBJ1-2|TRBD1|once
TGCGCCAGCAGCGCAGGGGGCGTCTCCGATGGCTACACCTTC
CASSAGGVSDGYTF
>TRBV25-1|TRBJ2-1|-|-
TGTGCCAGCAAAACCCCCCTAAGGGGAGGCGAGCAGTTCTTC
CASKTPLRGGEQFF
>TRBV5-6|TRBJ1-3|-|few
TGTGCCAGCAGCTTGGTTGAGCTTGCTGGAAACACCATATATTTT
CASSLVELAGNTIYF
>TRBV27|TRBJ2-3|-|-
TGTGCCAGCAGTTTATTCTCTCGGCCTGACCTTAGCACAGATACGCAGTATTTT
CASSLFSRPDLSTDTQYF